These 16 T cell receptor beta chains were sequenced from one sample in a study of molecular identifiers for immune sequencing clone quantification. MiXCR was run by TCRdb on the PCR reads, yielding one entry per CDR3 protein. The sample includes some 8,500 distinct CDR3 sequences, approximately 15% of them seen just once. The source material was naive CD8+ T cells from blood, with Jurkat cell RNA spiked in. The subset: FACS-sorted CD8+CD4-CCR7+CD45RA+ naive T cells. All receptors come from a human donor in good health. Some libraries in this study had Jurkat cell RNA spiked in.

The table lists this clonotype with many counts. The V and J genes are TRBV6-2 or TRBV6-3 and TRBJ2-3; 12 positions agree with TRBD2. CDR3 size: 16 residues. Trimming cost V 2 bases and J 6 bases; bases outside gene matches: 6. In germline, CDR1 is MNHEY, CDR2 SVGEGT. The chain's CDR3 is CASSYGGLAGMDTQYF. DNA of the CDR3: TGTGCCAGCAGTTACGGTGGACTAGCGGGAATGGATACGCAGTATTTT.

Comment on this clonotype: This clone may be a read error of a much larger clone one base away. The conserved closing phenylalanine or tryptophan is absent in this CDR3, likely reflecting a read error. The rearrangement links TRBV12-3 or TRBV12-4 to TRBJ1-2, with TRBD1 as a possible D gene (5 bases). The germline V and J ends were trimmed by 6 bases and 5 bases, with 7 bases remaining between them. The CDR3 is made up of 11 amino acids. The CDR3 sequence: CASRTAYGYTL. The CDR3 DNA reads TGTGCCAGCAGGACAGCTTATGGCTACACCCTC.

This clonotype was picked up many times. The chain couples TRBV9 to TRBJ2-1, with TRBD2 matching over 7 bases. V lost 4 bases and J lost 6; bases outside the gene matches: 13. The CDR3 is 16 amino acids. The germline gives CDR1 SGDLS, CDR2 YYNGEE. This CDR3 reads CASSPPTSARGNEQFF. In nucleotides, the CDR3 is TGTGCCAGCAGCCCTCCAACTAGCGCGAGGGGCAATGAGCAGTTCTTC.

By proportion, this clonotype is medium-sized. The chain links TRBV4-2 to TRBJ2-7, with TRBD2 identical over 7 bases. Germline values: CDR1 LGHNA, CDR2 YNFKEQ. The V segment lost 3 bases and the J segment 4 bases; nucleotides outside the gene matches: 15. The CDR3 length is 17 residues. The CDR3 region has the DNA TGTGCCAGCAGCCACCCTGCCGCGGGGGAGCTTTTGTACGAGCAGTACTTC. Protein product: CASSHPAAGELLYEQYF.

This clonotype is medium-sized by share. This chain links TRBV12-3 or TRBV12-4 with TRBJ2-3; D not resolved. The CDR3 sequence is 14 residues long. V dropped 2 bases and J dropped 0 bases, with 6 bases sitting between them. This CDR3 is CASSLYRSTDTQYF. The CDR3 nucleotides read TGTGCCAGCAGTTTATACCGAAGCACAGATACGCAGTATTTT.

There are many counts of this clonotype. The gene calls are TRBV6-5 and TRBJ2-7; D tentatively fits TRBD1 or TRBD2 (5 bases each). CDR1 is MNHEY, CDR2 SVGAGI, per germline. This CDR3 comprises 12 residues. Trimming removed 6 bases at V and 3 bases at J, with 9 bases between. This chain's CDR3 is CASRGTYYEQYF. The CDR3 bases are TGTGCCAGCAGAGGGACCTACTACGAGCAGTACTTC.

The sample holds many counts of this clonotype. CDR3 bases: TGTGCCAGCAGCCCGACTCCAGGGTCCCCCCAAGAGACCCAGTACTTC. Amino acids: CASSPTPGSPQETQYF. V gene TRBV11-2 combines with J gene TRBJ2-5; TRBD1 might be the D (5 bases). The CDR3 loop spans 16 amino acids. In germline, CDR1 is SGHAT, CDR2 FQNNGV. V lost 5 bases, J lost 1 base, and 17 bases lay in between. The variable domain in full, with the rest retrieved from reference TRBV11-2 and TRBJ2-5, is EAGVAQSPRYKIIEKRQSVAFWCNPISGHATLYWYQQILGQGPKLLIQFQNNGVVDDSQLPKDRFSAERLKGVDSTLKIQPAKLEDSAVYLCASSPTPGSPQETQYFGPGTRLLVL.

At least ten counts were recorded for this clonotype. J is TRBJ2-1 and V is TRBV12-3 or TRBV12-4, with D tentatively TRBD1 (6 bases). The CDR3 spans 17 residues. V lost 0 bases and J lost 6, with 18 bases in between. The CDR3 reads CASSLARLLGAGNEQFF. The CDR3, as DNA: TGTGCCAGCAGTTTAGCGCGATTACTGGGGGCCGGCAATGAGCAGTTCTTC.

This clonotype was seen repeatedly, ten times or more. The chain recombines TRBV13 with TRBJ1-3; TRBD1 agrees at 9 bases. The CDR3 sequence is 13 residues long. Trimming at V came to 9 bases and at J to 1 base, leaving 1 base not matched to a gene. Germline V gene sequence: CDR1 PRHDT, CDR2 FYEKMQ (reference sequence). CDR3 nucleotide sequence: TGTGCCAGTGGGACAGGGTCTGGAAACACCATATATTTT. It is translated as CASGTGSGNTIYF. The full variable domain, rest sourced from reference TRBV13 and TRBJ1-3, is AAGVIQSPRHLIKEKRETATLKCYPIPRHDTVYWYQQGPGQDPQFLISFYEKMQSDKGSIPDRFSAQQFSDYHSELNMSSLELGDSALYFCASGTGSGNTIYFGEGSWLTVV.

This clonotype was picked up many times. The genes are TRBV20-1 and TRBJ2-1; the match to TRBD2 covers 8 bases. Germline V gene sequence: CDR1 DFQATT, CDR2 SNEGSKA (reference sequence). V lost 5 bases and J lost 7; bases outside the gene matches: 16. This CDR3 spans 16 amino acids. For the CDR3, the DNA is TGCAGTGCTGGTACGACTAGCGCGGGGGTGGTTAATGAGCAGTTCTTC. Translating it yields CSAGTTSAGVVNEQFF.

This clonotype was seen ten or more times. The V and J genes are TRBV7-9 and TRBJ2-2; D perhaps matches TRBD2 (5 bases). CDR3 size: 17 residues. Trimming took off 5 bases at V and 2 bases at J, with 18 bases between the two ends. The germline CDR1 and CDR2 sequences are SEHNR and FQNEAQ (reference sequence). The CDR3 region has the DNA TGTGCCAGCAGCCCCCCCCCGGGCGGAGGTAACACCGGGGAGCTGTTTTTT. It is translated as CASSPPPGGGNTGELFF. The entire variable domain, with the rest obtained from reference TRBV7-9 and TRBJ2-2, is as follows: DTGVSQNPRHKITKRGQNVTFRCDPISEHNRLYWYRQTLGQGPEFLTYFQNEAQLEKSRLLSDRFSAERPKGSFSTLEIQRTEQGDSAMYLCASSPPPGGGNTGELFFGEGSRLTVL.

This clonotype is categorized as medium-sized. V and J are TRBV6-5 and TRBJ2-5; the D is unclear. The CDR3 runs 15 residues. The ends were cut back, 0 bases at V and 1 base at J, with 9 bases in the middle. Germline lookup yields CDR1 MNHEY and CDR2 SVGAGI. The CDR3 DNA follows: TGTGCCAGCAGTTACTCGATAGGGTTCCAAGAGACCCAGTACTTC. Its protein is CASSYSIGFQETQYF.

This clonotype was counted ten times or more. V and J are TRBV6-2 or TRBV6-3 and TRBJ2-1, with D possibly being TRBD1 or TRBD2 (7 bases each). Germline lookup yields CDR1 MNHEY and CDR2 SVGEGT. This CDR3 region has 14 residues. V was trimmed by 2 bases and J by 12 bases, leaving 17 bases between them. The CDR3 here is CASSYGRASGGQFF. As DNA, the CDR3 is TGTGCCAGCAGTTACGGGAGGGCCTCAGGGGGGCAGTTCTTC.

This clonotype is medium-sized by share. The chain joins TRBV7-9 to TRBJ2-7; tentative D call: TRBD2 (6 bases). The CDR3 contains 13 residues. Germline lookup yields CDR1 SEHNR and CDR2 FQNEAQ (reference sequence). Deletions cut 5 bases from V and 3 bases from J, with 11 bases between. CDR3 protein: CASSPRDFYEQYF. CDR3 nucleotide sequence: TGTGCCAGCAGCCCGAGGGACTTCTACGAGCAGTACTTC.

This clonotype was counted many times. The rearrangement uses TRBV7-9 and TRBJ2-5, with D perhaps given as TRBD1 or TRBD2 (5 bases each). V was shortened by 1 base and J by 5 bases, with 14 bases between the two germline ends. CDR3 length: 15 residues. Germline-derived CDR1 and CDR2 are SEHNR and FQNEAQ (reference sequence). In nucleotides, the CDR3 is TGTGCCAGCAGCTTAGTGGGAGAGGGACCGGAGACCCAGTACTTC. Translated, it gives CASSLVGEGPETQYF. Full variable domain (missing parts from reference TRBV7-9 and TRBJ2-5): DTGVSQNPRHKITKRGQNVTFRCDPISEHNRLYWYRQTLGQGPEFLTYFQNEAQLEKSRLLSDRFSAERPKGSFSTLEIQRTEQGDSAMYLCASSLVGEGPETQYFGPGTRLLVL.

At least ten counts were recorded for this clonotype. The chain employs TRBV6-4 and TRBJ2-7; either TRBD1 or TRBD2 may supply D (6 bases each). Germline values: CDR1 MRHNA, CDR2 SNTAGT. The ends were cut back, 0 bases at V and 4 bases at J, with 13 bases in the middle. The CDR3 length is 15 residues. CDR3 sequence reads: CASSDSPGGWYEQYF. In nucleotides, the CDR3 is TGTGCCAGCAGTGACTCTCCCGGGGGCTGGTACGAGCAGTACTTC.